Ten or more counts support the clone carrying this TCR beta chain. In TCRdb, the 5' RACE reads were re-called with MiXCR into one record per CDR3 protein. Counted here are tens of thousands of distinct CDR3 sequences, about 10% occurring once; the ten biggest clones make up about 6.3%. Regarding time point: longitudinal time-point 1 (baseline). This sample was included in a study of neurological immune-mediated disorders. The sample was PBMCs. The origin of this receptor is a male donor with HTLV-1-associated myelopathy (HAM/TSP).

The DNA for the CDR3 is TGTGCCAGCAGTTCCCGGACGGTAAATGAAAAACTGTTTTTT. Its translation is CASSSRTVNEKLFF. This chain links TRBV6-5 with TRBJ1-4; D not certain. Trimming removed 4 bases from V and 5 bases from J, with 11 bases in between. The CDR3 runs to 14 residues. Germline-derived CDR1 and CDR2 are MNHEY and SVGAGI.